This TCR beta chain is from a study of T-cell memory formation after mild COVID-19. Study background: Among the donors, TCR clusters were largely specific to each donor.

Turning to this clonotype: No antigen is known for it.

TCRdb fed the 5' RACE reads into MiXCR, producing one record per CDR3 protein. The sample has approximately 430,000 distinct CDR3 sequences, more than 20% seen once. With 4 bases clipped from V and 8 bases from J, the junction kept 12 bases outside the gene matches. Germline CDR1 and CDR2: MNHEY and SVGEGT. This CDR3 has 15 amino acids. Study results and caveats: Whether second-wave clones peaking at day 37 were SARS-CoV-2 specific went unconfirmed. The finding that pre-infection memory included some responding clones suggested that cross-reactive memory joined.

The chain carries TRBV6-2 or TRBV6-3 and TRBJ2-3, with TRBD1 identical over 7 bases. The TCR originated in an adult woman who had mild COVID-19 (a few samples of this study predate the infection). Cell type and time point are not known. Sequencing was done on a sample of PBMCs or a T cell subset sorted from them (not recorded which). The CDR3 here is CASSSNAVQGVTQYF. CDR3 DNA: TGTGCCAGCAGTTCTAATGCCGTTCAGGGGGTTACGCAGTATTTT.